This record looks at one T cell receptor (beta chain) sequence and its context. The method was immunoSEQ multiplex PCR; TCRdb's version includes in-frame clones alone and lacks a portion of them. This table holds about 92,000 clones, around four fifths found once. The sample is drawn from a study of a mutant IDH1 vaccine in newly diagnosed glioma. Germline trimming cut 4 bases from V and 1 base from J; bases unmatched to any gene: 3. This CDR3 has 14 residues. Germline lookup yields CDR1 SGHDT and CDR2 YYEEEE. Time point of the sample: baseline, week 1 (first vaccination visit). Treatment: pre-vaccination baseline after standard-of-care therapy. Donors had new WHO grade 3 or 4 IDH1-mutant, ATRX-lost astrocytomas.

J is TRBJ1-1 and V is TRBV5-6; 8 bases map to TRBD1. The sequence came from a man aged 40-49 years with glioma. The source material was PBMCs, sampled from a glioma patient treated with radiotherapy, temozolomide or both. CDR3 nucleotide sequence: TGTGCCAGCAGCAGGACAGGGAGGAACACTGAAGCTTTCTTT. Translated, it gives CASSRTGRNTEAFF.